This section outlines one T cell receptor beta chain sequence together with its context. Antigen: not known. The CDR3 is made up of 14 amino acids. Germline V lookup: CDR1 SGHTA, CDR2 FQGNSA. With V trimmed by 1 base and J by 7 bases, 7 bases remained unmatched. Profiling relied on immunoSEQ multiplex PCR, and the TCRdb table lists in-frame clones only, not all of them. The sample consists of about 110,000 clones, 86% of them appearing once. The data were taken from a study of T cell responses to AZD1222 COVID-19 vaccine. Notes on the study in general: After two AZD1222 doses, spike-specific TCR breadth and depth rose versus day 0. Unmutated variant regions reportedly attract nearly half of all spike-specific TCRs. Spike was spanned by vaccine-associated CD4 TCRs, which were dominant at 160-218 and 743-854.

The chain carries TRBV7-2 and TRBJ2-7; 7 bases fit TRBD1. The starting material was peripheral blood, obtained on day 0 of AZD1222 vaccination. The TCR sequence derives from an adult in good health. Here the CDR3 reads CASSLDRTGGEQYF. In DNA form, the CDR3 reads TGTGCCAGCAGCTTAGACAGGACAGGAGGTGAGCAGTACTTC.